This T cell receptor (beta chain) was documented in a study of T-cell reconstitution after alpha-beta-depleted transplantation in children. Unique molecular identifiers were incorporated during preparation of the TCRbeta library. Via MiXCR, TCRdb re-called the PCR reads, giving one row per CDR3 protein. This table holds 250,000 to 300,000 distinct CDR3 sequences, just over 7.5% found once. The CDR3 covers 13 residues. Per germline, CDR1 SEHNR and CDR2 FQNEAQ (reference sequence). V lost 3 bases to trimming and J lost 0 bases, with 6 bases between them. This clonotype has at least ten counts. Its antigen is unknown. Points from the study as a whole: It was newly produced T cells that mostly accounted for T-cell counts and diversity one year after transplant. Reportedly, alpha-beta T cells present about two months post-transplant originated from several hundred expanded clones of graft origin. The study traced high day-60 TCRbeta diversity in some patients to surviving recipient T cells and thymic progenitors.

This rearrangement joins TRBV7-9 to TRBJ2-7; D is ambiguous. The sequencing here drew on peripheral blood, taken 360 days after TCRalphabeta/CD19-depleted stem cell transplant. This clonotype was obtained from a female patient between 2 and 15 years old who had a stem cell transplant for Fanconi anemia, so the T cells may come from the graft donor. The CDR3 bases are TGTGCCAGCAGCTTTGTCAGCTCCTACGAGCAGTACTTC. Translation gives CASSFVSSYEQYF.